This TCR beta chain was recorded in a study of T cells after yellow fever vaccination. Study summary: Those fractions that held only low numbers of cells were prepared using the SMART-Seq v4 Ultra Low Input RNA kit. Study-wide results and limits: By day 5 rather than day 15, the secondary response had peaked, though it was weaker. Clones that expanded after primary vaccination mostly reappeared after the booster (roughly 95% CD4, 75% to 90% CD8).

V was pared by 3 bases and J by 2 bases, with 11 bases between. The germline CDR1 and CDR2 sequences are LNHDA and SQIVND (reference sequence). The CDR3 has 14 amino acids. A single record per CDR3 protein comes from TCRdb applying MiXCR to the 5' RACE reads. Of around 590,000 distinct CDR3 sequences listed, about 12% are singletons. The table lists this clonotype with many counts. Its target is unknown. V usage is TRBV19 and J usage is TRBJ2-7, with a weak D call TRBD1 (6 bases). The source is a young man who received the YFV17D yellow fever vaccine. Source: PBMCs, taken on the day of the yellow fever booster vaccination. The CDR3: CASSIQGRTYEQYF. The CDR3 nucleotides are TGTGCCAGTAGTATCCAGGGGCGAACCTACGAGCAGTACTTC.